The T cell receptor beta chain described here comes from a study of CD8 T cells in ankylosing spondylitis. Study-wide findings and caveats: Ankylosing spondylitis blood appeared to be characterized by a TCR beta motif of fewer than ten highly homologous variants. Reportedly, matched ankylosing spondylitis synovial fluid was significantly enriched for disease-linked clones.

This clonotype occurred a few times. What it recognizes is unknown. Trimming stripped 2 bases from V and 4 bases from J, with 15 bases between. From germline, CDR1 is DFQATT and CDR2 SNEGSKA (reference sequence). CDR3 length equals 15 residues. Using quantitative 5'-RACE with molecular barcodes, the authors made TCR beta libraries. TCRdb recomputed calls from the 5' RACE reads with MiXCR, one row per CDR3 protein. Of hundreds of thousands of distinct CDR3 sequences listed, roughly 12% were seen once; the top ten hold approximately 0.46%. The source of this sequence is a male donor with ankylosing spondylitis. The sequencing input was blood, either unsorted or a sorted T cell fraction (not recorded which). The chain combines TRBV20-1 with TRBJ1-5; D possibly corresponds to TRBD1 (5 bases). CDR3 bases: TGCAGTGCTAGATTTACAGGAGGGTTTAATCAGCCCCAGCATTTT. Translation: CSARFTGGFNQPQHF.